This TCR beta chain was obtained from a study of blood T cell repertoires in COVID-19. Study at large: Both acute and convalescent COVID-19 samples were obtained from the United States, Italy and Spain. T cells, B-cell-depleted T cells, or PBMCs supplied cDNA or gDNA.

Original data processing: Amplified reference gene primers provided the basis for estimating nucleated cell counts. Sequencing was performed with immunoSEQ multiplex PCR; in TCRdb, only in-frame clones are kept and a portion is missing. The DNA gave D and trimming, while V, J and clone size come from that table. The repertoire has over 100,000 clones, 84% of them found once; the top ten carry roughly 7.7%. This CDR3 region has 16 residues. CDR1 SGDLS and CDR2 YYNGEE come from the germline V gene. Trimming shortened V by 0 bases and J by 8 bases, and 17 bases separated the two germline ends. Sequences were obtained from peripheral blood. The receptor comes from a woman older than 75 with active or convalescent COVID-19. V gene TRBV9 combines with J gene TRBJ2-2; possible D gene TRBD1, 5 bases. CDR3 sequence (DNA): TGTGCCAGCAGCGTAGGCCCGAACCCTGGGGCGGGGGAGCTGTTTTTT. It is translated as CASSVGPNPGAGELFF.